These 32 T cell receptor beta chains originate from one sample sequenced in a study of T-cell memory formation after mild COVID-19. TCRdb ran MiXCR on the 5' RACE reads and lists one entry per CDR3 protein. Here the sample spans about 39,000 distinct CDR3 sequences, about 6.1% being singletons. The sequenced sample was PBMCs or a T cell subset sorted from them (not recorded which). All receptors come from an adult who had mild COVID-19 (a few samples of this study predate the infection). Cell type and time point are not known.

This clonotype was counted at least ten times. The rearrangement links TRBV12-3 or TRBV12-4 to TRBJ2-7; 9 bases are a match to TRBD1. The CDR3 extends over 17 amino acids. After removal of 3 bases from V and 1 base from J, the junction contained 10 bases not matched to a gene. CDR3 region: CASSLGMTGTGSYEQYF. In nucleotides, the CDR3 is TGTGCCAGCAGTTTGGGGATGACGGGGACAGGGTCCTACGAGCAGTACTTC.

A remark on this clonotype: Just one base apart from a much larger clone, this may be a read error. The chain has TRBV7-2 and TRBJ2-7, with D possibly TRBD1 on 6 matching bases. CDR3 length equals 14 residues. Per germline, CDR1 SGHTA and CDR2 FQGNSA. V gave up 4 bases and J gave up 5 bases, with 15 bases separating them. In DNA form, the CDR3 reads TGTGCCAGCAGCTCGACAGGCCGAATGGACGAGCAGTACTTC. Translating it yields CASSSTGRMDEQYF.

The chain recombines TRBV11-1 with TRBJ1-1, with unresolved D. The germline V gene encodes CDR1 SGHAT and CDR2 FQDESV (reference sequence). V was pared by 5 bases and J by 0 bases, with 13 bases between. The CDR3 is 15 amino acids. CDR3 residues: CASSPRIQLNTEAFF. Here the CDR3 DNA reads TGTGCCAGCAGCCCGAGGATACAGCTGAACACTGAAGCTTTCTTT.

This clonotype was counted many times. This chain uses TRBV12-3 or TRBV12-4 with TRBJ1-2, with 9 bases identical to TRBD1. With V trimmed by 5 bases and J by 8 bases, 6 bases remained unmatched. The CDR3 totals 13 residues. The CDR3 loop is CASSQGQGFGYTF. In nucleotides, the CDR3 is TGTGCCAGCAGTCAGGGACAGGGATTCGGCTACACCTTC.

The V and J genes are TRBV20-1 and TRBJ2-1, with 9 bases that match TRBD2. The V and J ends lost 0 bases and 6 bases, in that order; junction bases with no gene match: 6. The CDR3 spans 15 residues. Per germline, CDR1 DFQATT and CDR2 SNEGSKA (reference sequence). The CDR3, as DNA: TGCAGTGCTAGAGAAGGGACGACTAGCGGCAATGAGCAGTTCTTC. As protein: CSAREGTTSGNEQFF.

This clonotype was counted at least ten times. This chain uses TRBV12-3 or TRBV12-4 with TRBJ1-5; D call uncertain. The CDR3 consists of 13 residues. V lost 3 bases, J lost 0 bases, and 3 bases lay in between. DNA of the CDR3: TGTGCCAGCAGTTTCAGTAGCAATCAGCCCCAGCATTTT. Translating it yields CASSFSSNQPQHF.

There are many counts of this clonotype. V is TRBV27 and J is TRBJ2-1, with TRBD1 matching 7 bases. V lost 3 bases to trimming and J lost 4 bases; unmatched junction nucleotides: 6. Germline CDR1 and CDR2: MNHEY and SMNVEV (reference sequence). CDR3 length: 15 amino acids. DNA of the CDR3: TGTGCCAGCAGTTTTGCCAGGGGGACGTACAATGAGCAGTTCTTC. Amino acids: CASSFARGTYNEQFF.

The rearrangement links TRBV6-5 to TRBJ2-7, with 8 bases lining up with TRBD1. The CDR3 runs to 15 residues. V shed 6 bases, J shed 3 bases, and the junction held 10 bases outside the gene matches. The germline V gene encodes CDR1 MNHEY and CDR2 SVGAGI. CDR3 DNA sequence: TGTGCCAGCAGCAAGACCCTCGGACAGGGCTACGAGCAGTACTTC. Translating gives CASSKTLGQGYEQYF.

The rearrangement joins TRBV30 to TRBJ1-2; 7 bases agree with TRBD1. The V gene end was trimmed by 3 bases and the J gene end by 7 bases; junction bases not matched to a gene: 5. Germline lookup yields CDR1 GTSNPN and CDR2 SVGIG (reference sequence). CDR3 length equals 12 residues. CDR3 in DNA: TGTGCCTGGAGCAGCCGACAGGGTGGCTACACCTTC. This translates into CAWSSRQGGYTF.

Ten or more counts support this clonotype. The CDR3 loop is CASSFRPDHYEQYF. As DNA, the CDR3 is TGTGCCAGCAGCTTCAGACCAGACCACTACGAGCAGTACTTC. The J gene is TRBJ2-7, the V gene TRBV7-8; D not certain. V was cut by 3 bases and J by 3 bases, with 12 bases left in between. Germline V gene lookup returns CDR1 SGHVS and CDR2 FQNEAQ. The CDR3 covers 14 residues.

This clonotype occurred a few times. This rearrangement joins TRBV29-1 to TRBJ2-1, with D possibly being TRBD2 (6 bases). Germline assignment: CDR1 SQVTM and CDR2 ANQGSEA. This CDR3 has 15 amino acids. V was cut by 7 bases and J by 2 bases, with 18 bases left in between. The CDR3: CSGFGRDFTYNEQFF. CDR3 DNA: TGCAGCGGATTTGGCAGGGACTTTACCTACAATGAGCAGTTCTTC.

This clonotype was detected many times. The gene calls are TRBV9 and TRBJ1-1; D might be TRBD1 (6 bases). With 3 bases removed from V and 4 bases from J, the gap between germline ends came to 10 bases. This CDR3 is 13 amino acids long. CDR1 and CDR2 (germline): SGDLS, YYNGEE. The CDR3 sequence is CASSGLQGTEAFF. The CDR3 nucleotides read TGTGCCAGCAGCGGACTACAGGGCACTGAAGCTTTCTTT.

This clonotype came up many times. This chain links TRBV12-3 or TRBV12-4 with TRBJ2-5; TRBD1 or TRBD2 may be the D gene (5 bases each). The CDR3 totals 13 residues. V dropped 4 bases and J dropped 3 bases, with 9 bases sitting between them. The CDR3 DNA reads TGTGCCAGCAGTTGGGGGACGGAAGAGACCCAGTACTTC. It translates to CASSWGTEETQYF.

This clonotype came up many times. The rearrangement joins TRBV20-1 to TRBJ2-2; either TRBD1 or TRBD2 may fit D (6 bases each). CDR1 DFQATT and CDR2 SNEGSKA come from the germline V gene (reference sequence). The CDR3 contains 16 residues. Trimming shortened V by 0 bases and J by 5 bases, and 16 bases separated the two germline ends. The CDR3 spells CSARDKGGGWTGELFF. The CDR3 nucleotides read TGCAGTGCTAGAGATAAGGGGGGAGGTTGGACCGGGGAGCTGTTTTTT.

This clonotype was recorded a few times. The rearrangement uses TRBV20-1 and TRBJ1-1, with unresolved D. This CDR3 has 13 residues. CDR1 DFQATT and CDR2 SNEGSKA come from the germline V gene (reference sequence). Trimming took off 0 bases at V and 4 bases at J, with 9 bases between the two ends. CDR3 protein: CSARDLLATEAFF. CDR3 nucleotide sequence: TGCAGTGCTAGAGATCTGCTCGCCACTGAAGCTTTCTTT.

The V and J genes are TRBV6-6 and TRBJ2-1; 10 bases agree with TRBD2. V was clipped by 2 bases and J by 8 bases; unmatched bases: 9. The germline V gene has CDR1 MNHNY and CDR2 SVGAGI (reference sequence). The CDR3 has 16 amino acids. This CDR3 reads CASSYASGRWVDEQFF. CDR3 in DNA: TGTGCCAGCAGTTACGCTAGCGGGAGATGGGTTGATGAGCAGTTCTTC.

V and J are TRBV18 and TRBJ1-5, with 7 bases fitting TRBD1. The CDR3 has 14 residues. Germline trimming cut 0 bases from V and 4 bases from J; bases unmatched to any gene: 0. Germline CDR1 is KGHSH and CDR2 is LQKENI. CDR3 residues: CASSPPGQNQPQHF. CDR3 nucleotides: TGTGCCAGCTCACCACCGGGACAGAATCAGCCCCAGCATTTT.

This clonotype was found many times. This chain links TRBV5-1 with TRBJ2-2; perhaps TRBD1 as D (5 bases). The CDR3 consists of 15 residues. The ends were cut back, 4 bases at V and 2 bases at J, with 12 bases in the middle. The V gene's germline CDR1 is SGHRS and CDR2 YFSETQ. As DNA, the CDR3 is TGCGCCAGCAGCCCTGACAGAATCAACACCGGGGAGCTGTTTTTT. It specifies CASSPDRINTGELFF.

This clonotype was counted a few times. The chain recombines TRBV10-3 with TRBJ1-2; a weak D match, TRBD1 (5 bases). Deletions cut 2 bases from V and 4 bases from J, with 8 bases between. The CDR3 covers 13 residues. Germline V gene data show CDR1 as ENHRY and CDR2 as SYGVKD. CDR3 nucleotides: TGTGCCATCAGTGAGGGGGCCCCCTATGGCTACACCTTC. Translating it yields CAISEGAPYGYTF.

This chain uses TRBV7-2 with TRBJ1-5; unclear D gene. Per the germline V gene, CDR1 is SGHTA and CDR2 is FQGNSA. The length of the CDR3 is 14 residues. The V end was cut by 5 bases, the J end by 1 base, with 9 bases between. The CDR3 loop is CASSPGWSNQPQHF. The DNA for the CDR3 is TGTGCCAGCAGCCCCGGGTGGAGCAATCAGCCCCAGCATTTT. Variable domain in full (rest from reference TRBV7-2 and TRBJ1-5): GAGVSQSPSNKVTEKGKDVELRCDPISGHTALYWYRQSLGQGLEFLIYFQGNSAPDKSGLPSDRFSAERTGGSVSTLTIQRTQQEDSAVYLCASSPGWSNQPQHFGDGTRLSIL.

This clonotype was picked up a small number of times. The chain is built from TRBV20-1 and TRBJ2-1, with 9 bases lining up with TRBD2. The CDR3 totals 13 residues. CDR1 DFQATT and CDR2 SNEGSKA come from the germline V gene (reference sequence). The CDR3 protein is CRPRGGASGEQFF. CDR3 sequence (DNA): TGCAGGCCTCGCGGGGGGGCCTCGGGGGAGCAGTTCTTC.

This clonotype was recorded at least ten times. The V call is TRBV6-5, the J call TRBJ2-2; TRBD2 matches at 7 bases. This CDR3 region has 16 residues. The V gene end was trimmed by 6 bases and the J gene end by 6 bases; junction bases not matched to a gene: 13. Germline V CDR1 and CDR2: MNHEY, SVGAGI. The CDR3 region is CASRHIRDYPPGELFF. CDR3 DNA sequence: TGTGCCAGCAGACATATCCGGGACTATCCCCCCGGGGAGCTGTTTTTT.

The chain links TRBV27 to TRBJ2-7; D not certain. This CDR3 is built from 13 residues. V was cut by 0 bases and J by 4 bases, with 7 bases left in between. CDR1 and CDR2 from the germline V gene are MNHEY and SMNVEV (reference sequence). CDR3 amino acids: CASSLSMGYEQYF. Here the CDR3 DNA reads TGTGCCAGCAGTTTATCGATGGGGTACGAGCAGTACTTC.

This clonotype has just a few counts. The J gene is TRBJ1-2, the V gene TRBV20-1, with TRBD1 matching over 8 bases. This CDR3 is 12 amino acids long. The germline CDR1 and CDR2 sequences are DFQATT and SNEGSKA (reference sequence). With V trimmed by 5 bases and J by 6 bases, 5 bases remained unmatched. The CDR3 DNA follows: TGCAGTGCTGTCGGGACAGGCCATGGCTACACCTTC. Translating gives CSAVGTGHGYTF.

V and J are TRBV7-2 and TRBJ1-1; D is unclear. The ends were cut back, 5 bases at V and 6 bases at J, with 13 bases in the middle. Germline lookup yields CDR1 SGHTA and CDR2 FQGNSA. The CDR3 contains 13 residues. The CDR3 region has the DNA TGTGCCAGCAGCCCTTATAACGGCGCTGAAGCTTTCTTT. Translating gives CASSPYNGAEAFF.

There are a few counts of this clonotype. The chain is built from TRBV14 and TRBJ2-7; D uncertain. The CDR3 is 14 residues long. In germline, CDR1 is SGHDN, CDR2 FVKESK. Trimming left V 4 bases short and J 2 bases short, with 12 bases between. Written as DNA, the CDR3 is TGTGCCAGCAGCCTGTATCTGGTTCCCTACGAGCAGTACTTC. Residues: CASSLYLVPYEQYF.

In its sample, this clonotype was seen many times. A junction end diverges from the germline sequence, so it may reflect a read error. CDR3 DNA: TGTGCCAGCAGTCCCCGGCTGTCAACTATCCGGATGGATGACCAGTTCTTC. It is translated as CASSPRLSTIRMDDQFF. The J gene is TRBJ2-1, the V gene TRBV12-3 or TRBV12-4; D remains ambiguous. CDR3 size: 17 residues.

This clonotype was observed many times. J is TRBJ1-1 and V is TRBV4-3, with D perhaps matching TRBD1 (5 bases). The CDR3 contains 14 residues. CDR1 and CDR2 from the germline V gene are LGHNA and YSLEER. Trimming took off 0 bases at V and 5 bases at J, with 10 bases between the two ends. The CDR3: CASSQDSRVTEAFF. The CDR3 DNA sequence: TGCGCCAGCAGCCAAGATAGCAGGGTTACTGAAGCTTTCTTT.

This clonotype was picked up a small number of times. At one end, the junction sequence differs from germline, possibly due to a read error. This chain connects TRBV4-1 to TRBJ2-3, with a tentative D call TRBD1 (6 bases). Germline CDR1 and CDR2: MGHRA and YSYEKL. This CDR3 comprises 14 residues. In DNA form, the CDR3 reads TGCGCCAGCAGTCGGGCAGGGGTGACAGATAAGCAGTATTTT. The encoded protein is CASSRAGVTDKQYF.

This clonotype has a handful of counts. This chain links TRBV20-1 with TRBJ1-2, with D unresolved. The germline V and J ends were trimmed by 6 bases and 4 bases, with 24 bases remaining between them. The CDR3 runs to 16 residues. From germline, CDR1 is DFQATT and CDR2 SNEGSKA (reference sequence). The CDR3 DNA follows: TGCAGTGCCAACCTTAGAGAACATCGCCACCTCTATGGCTACACCTTC. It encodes CSANLREHRHLYGYTF.

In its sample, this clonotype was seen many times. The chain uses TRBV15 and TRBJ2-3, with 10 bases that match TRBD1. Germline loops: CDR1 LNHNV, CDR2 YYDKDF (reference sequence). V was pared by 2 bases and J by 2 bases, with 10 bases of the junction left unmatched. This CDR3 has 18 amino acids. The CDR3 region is CATSRTGTGDGYTDTQYF. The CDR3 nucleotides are TGTGCCACCAGCAGAACCGGGACAGGGGACGGGTACACAGATACGCAGTATTTT.

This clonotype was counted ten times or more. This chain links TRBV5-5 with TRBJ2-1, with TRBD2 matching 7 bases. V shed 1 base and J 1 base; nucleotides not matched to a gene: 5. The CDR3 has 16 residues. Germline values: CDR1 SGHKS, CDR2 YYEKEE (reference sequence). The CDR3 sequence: CASSLTAGISYNEQFF. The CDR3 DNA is TGTGCCAGCAGCTTGACAGCGGGAATTTCCTACAATGAGCAGTTCTTC. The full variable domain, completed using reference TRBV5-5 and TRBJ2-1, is DAGVTQSPTHLIKTRGQQVTLRCSPISGHKSVSWYQQVLGQGPQFIFQYYEKEERGRGNFPDRFSARQFPNYSSELNVNALLLGDSALYLCASSLTAGISYNEQFFGPGTRLTVL.